The TCR beta chain described here comes from a study of regulatory T cells in long-lasting Graves disease. Findings and limits, study-wide: Analysis covered peripheral blood alone, not thyroid tissue.

Time point defined: persistent/refractory GD, antithyroid drugs over 5 years with positive TRAb. RNA isolated from PBMCs was used to make the TCR library. Investigators prepared the TCR beta libraries by applying iRepertoire HTBI primers and Arm-PCR of CDR3 regions. TCRdb passed the multiplex PCR reads through MiXCR, listing each CDR3 protein once. The table records around 300,000 distinct CDR3 sequences, 22% of them present only once. There are 19 residues in the CDR3. Germline loops: CDR1 SGHTA, CDR2 FQGNSA. Trimming cost V 4 bases and J 4 bases; bases outside gene matches: 20. This clonotype has at least ten counts. Its antigen remains unknown.

The sequence was obtained from a female donor with Graves disease. This rearrangement joins TRBV7-2 to TRBJ2-5; 8 bases agree with TRBD1. Sequenced here: peripheral blood mononuclear cells (PBMCs), sampled when the disease was refractory, from a patient treated with antithyroid drugs. CDR3 protein: CASSSPPDRENSWRETQYF. The CDR3 DNA follows: TGTGCCAGCAGCTCCCCACCGGACAGGGAGAATAGCTGGAGAGAGACCCAGTACTTC.